Each of the 22 T cell receptor beta chains below was sequenced from the same sample in a study of blood T cell repertoires in COVID-19. The method was immunoSEQ multiplex PCR; TCRdb's version includes in-frame clones alone and lacks a portion of them. The data contain some 120,000 clones, roughly 91% of them seen just once; the ten biggest clones take up 19%. The sequencing sample was made of peripheral blood. These receptors were obtained from a human donor with acute or convalescent COVID-19. The donor label of this sample is uncertain.

This rearrangement joins TRBV6-5 to TRBJ1-3; D unresolved. Trimming took 5 bases from V and 4 from J, leaving 12 bases between them. Germline CDR1 is MNHEY and CDR2 is SVGAGI. The CDR3 runs to 14 residues. This chain's CDR3 is CASSLRFLGNTIYF. In nucleotides, the CDR3 is TGTGCCAGCAGTCTACGATTCTTGGGAAACACCATATATTTT.

The CDR3 sequence is CACAAGQNTEAFF. The CDR3 DNA is TGTGCTTGCGCCGCAGGCCAGAACACTGAAGCTTTCTTT. This chain links TRBV18 with TRBJ1-1; D uncertain. There are 13 residues in the CDR3. Per the germline V gene, CDR1 is KGHSH and CDR2 is LQKENI.

The chain recombines TRBV6-5 with TRBJ1-4; tentative D call: TRBD1 (6 bases). Looked up from germline, CDR1 is MNHEY and CDR2 is SVGAGI. The CDR3 is made up of 13 amino acids. Trimming took 3 bases from V and 11 from J, leaving 13 bases between them. CDR3 region: CASSYRGQSKLFF. The CDR3 DNA reads as TGTGCCAGCAGTTATCGAGGACAGTCTAAACTGTTTTTT.

The rearrangement uses TRBV2 and TRBJ2-7; TRBD2 matches at 8 bases. Trimming took 7 bases from V and 7 from J; bases not matched to a gene: 9. Germline CDR1 is SNHLY and CDR2 is FYNNEI. The CDR3 covers 13 residues. CDR3 sequence reads: CASIASPSGEQYF. In DNA, the CDR3 is TGTGCCAGCATTGCCTCACCTAGCGGGGAGCAGTACTTC.

The CDR3 DNA sequence: TGTGCCACCAGTGATTTGGGGACAGGGGGCGCCGAGACCCAGTACTTC. Protein sequence: CATSDLGTGGAETQYF. V is TRBV24-1 and J is TRBJ2-5; 12 positions match TRBD1. The CDR3 totals 16 residues. Germline lookup yields CDR1 KGHDR and CDR2 SFDVKD. J was trimmed by 5 bases and V by 0 bases; bases with no gene match: 3.

The V call is TRBV7-2, the J call TRBJ2-5; 8 bases align to TRBD1. Germline-derived CDR1 and CDR2 are SGHTA and FQGNSA. The CDR3 is made up of 15 amino acids. V trimming: 5 bases; J trimming: 0 bases; junction bases outside the gene matches: 5. CDR3 nucleotide sequence: TGTGCCAGCAGCCCCCGGGACAGGAACCAAGAGACCCAGTACTTC. Protein sequence: CASSPRDRNQETQYF.

This clone showed up just once. V usage is TRBV10-3 and J usage is TRBJ2-7, with TRBD1 identical over 9 bases. Germline lookup yields CDR1 ENHRY and CDR2 SYGVKD. This CDR3 comprises 17 residues. V shed 6 bases and J 2 bases; nucleotides not matched to a gene: 14. CDR3 nucleotides: TGTGCCATCAGGGGAGGAGGGGACAGGGCAGTAGCCTACGAGCAGTACTTC. It specifies CAIRGGGDRAVAYEQYF.

The genes are TRBV28 and TRBJ1-2; the match to TRBD1 covers 8 bases. The germline CDR1 and CDR2 sequences are MDHEN and SYDVKM. V shed 4 bases, J shed 4 bases, and the junction held 5 bases outside the gene matches. This CDR3 contains 14 residues. The CDR3 is CASSSSGGVYGYTF. The CDR3 coding sequence is TGTGCCAGCAGTTCCTCAGGGGGCGTCTATGGCTACACCTTC.

The chain carries TRBV7-3 and TRBJ1-2; D remains ambiguous. The V end lost 1 base, the J end lost 4 bases, and 10 bases lay between the germline ends. Germline V gives CDR1 SGHTA, CDR2 FQGTGA. The CDR3 runs to 14 residues. This chain's CDR3 is CASSLNSGGYGYTF. CDR3 nucleotide sequence: TGTGCCAGCAGCTTAAACTCCGGCGGCTATGGCTACACCTTC.

J is TRBJ2-5 and V is TRBV6-5, with a possible D match to TRBD2 (6 bases). The CDR3 length is 15 residues. V lost 3 bases and J 4 bases, leaving 15 bases between the germline ends. Looked up from germline, CDR1 is MNHEY and CDR2 is SVGAGI. The CDR3 DNA follows: TGTGCCAGCAGTTATTTTGGCGGGGCGGGAGAGACCCAGTACTTC. Protein sequence: CASSYFGGAGETQYF.

This clone was found a few times. The V call is TRBV29-1, the J call TRBJ1-2; 10 bases fit TRBD1. This CDR3 contains 13 residues. V trimming: 4 bases; J trimming: 4 bases; junction bases outside the gene matches: 3. The germline V gene has CDR1 SQVTM and CDR2 ANQGSEA. The CDR3: CSVADRGAYGYTF. The CDR3 DNA reads TGCAGCGTTGCGGACAGGGGGGCCTATGGCTACACCTTC.

This clone was observed a handful of times. The chain uses TRBV29-1 and TRBJ2-7; 11 nucleotides agree with TRBD2. The CDR3 runs 14 residues. In germline, CDR1 is SQVTM, CDR2 ANQGSEA. The ends lost 7 bases at V and 0 bases at J; junction bases unmatched: 5. Here the CDR3 DNA reads TGCAGCGCCGGACTAGCGGGCTCCTCCTACGAGCAGTACTTC. Translated, it gives CSAGLAGSSYEQYF.

The rearrangement links TRBV24-1 to TRBJ1-2; D uncertain. Trimming cost V 9 bases and J 4 bases, with 11 bases left between them. The length of the CDR3 is 12 residues. From germline, CDR1 is KGHDR and CDR2 SFDVKD. The CDR3 DNA reads as TGTGCCACCTCGGAGGTGGGCTATGGCTACACCTTC. It codes for CATSEVGYGYTF.

The chain uses TRBV6-4 and TRBJ2-7; 8 bases agree with TRBD2. CDR1 is MRHNA and CDR2 is SNTAGT in the germline V gene. This CDR3 is built from 16 residues. V shed 6 bases and J 3 bases; nucleotides not matched to a gene: 13. CDR3 DNA sequence: TGTGCCAGCAGCCCCCTACTAGCGGAGCTTTTCTACGAGCAGTACTTC. Amino acids: CASSPLLAELFYEQYF.

The chain couples TRBV28 to TRBJ1-2; 7 bases are shared with TRBD1. V was pared by 1 base and J by 2 bases, with 10 bases of the junction left unmatched. The length of the CDR3 is 17 residues. CDR1 and CDR2 (germline): MDHEN, SYDVKM. As DNA, the CDR3 is TGTGCCAGCAGTTTATCGCTTGAGGGGGCCCTGAACTATGGCTACACCTTC. The encoded protein is CASSLSLEGALNYGYTF.

The chain has TRBV7-8 and TRBJ2-1; TRBD1 matches at 11 bases. This CDR3 has 15 amino acids. In germline, CDR1 is SGHVS, CDR2 FQNEAQ. V lost 4 bases to trimming and J lost 3 bases; unmatched junction nucleotides: 2. CDR3 sequence reads: CASSSGTGGYNEQFF. DNA of the CDR3: TGTGCCAGCAGCTCCGGGACAGGGGGCTACAATGAGCAGTTCTTC.

The chain links TRBV4-2 to TRBJ1-2; 9 nucleotides line up with TRBD1. Germline loops: CDR1 LGHNA, CDR2 YNFKEQ. V lost 0 bases, J lost 10 bases, and 6 bases stayed unmatched. The CDR3 is made up of 14 amino acids. The CDR3 sequence: CASSQDRRTGVYTF. In DNA form, the CDR3 reads TGTGCCAGCAGCCAAGATCGGAGGACAGGGGTCTACACCTTC.

In its sample, this clone was seen once. V usage is TRBV6-2 or TRBV6-3 and J usage is TRBJ2-1; TRBD1 agrees at 8 bases. The length of the CDR3 is 15 residues. Germline assignment: CDR1 MNHEY and CDR2 SVGEGT. V dropped 5 bases and J dropped 5; count of bases not matched to a gene: 8. The CDR3 is CASSTEQGGDNEQFF. The CDR3 DNA follows: TGTGCCAGCAGTACCGAACAGGGGGGTGACAATGAGCAGTTCTTC.

The rearrangement joins TRBV7-3 to TRBJ1-1, with 8 positions matching TRBD1. The CDR3 totals 17 residues. Trimming at V came to 2 bases and at J to 2 bases, leaving 10 bases not matched to a gene. Per the germline V gene, CDR1 is SGHTA and CDR2 is FQGTGA. CDR3 in amino acids: CASSLLPGTGPNTEAFF. Written as DNA, the CDR3 is TGTGCCAGCAGCTTACTCCCCGGGACAGGTCCTAACACTGAAGCTTTCTTT.

V is TRBV18 and J is TRBJ2-7, with D hard to call. CDR1 is KGHSH and CDR2 is LQKENI in the germline V gene. The CDR3 totals 13 residues. The ends were cut back, 3 bases at V and 3 bases at J, with 9 bases in the middle. CDR3 amino acids: CASSPTGDYEQYF. The CDR3 DNA reads as TGTGCCAGCTCACCGACCGGAGACTACGAGCAGTACTTC.

The sample holds a few counts of this clone. V is TRBV7-2 and J is TRBJ2-7, with D unresolved. This CDR3 contains 13 residues. V was pared by 4 bases and J by 6 bases, with 13 bases between. Germline-derived CDR1 and CDR2 are SGHTA and FQGNSA. The CDR3 loop reads CASSSYLAAEQYF. CDR3 in DNA: TGTGCCAGCAGCTCGTATCTGGCCGCCGAGCAGTACTTC.

The chain is built from TRBV19 and TRBJ2-5; TRBD1 might be the D (6 bases). CDR1 and CDR2 from the germline V gene are LNHDA and SQIVND (reference sequence). The V end was cut by 7 bases, the J end by 1 base, with 16 bases between. The CDR3 covers 15 residues. The chain's CDR3 is CASNRAGEGQETQYF. DNA of the CDR3: TGTGCCAGTAACAGGGCAGGGGAAGGCCAAGAGACCCAGTACTTC.